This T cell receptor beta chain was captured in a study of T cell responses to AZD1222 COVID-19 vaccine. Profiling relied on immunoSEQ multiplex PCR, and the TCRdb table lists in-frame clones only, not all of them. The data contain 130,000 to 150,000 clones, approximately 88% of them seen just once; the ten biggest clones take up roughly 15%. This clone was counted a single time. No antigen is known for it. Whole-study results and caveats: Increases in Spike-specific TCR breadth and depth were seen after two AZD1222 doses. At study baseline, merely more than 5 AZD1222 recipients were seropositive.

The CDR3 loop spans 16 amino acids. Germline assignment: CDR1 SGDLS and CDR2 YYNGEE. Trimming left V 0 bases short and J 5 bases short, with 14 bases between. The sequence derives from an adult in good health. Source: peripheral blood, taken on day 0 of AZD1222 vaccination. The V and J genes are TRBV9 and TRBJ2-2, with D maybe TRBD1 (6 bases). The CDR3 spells CASSVEGQSRTGELFF. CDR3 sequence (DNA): TGTGCCAGCAGCGTAGAGGGACAAAGCCGGACCGGGGAGCTGTTTTTT.